This record looks at one TCR beta chain sequence and its context. Its matching antigen is unknown. Here immunoSEQ multiplex PCR was the method, and the copy in TCRdb shows in-frame clones only, minus some. The sample includes some 110,000 clones, about 90% seen only once; the top ten take 0.7% to 0.9%. V shed 5 bases, J shed 2 bases, and the junction held 14 bases outside the gene matches. The CDR3 spans 17 residues. Germline loops: CDR1 SGHAT, CDR2 FQNNGV. This sample is part of a study of graft-versus-host responses after intestinal transplantation. The sequence was obtained from a human donor who received an intestinal transplant. The chain joins TRBV11-2 to TRBJ2-5, with 7 positions matching TRBD2. The starting material was unstimulated CD4+ T cells sorted from spleen or lymph node cells, obtained before intestinal transplant. Here the CDR3 reads CASSPRGGSPRQETQYF. Here the CDR3 DNA reads TGTGCCAGCAGCCCGCGGGGCGGGAGTCCAAGACAAGAGACCCAGTACTTC. Combining the CDR3 with reference TRBV11-2 and TRBJ2-5 gives the whole variable domain EAGVAQSPRYKIIEKRQSVAFWCNPISGHATLYWYQQILGQGPKLLIQFQNNGVVDDSQLPKDRFSAERLKGVDSTLKIQPAKLEDSAVYLCASSPRGGSPRQETQYFGPGTRLLVL.